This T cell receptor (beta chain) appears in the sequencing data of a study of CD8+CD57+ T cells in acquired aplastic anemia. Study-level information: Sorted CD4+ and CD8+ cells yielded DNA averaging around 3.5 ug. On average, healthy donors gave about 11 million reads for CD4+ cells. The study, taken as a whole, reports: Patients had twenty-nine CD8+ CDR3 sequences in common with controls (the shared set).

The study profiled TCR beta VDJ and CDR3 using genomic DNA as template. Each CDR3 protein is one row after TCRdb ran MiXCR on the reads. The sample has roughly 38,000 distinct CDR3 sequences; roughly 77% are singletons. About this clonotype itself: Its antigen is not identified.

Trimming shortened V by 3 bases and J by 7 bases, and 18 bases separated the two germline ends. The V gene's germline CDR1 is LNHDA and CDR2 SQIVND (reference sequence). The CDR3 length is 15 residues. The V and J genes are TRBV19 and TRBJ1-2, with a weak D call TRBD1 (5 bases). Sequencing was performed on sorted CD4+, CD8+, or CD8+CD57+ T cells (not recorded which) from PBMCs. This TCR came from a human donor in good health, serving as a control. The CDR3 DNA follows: TGTGCCAGTAGTATTCAACAGGCGACTCCGGGTGGCTACACCTTC. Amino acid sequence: CASSIQQATPGGYTF.